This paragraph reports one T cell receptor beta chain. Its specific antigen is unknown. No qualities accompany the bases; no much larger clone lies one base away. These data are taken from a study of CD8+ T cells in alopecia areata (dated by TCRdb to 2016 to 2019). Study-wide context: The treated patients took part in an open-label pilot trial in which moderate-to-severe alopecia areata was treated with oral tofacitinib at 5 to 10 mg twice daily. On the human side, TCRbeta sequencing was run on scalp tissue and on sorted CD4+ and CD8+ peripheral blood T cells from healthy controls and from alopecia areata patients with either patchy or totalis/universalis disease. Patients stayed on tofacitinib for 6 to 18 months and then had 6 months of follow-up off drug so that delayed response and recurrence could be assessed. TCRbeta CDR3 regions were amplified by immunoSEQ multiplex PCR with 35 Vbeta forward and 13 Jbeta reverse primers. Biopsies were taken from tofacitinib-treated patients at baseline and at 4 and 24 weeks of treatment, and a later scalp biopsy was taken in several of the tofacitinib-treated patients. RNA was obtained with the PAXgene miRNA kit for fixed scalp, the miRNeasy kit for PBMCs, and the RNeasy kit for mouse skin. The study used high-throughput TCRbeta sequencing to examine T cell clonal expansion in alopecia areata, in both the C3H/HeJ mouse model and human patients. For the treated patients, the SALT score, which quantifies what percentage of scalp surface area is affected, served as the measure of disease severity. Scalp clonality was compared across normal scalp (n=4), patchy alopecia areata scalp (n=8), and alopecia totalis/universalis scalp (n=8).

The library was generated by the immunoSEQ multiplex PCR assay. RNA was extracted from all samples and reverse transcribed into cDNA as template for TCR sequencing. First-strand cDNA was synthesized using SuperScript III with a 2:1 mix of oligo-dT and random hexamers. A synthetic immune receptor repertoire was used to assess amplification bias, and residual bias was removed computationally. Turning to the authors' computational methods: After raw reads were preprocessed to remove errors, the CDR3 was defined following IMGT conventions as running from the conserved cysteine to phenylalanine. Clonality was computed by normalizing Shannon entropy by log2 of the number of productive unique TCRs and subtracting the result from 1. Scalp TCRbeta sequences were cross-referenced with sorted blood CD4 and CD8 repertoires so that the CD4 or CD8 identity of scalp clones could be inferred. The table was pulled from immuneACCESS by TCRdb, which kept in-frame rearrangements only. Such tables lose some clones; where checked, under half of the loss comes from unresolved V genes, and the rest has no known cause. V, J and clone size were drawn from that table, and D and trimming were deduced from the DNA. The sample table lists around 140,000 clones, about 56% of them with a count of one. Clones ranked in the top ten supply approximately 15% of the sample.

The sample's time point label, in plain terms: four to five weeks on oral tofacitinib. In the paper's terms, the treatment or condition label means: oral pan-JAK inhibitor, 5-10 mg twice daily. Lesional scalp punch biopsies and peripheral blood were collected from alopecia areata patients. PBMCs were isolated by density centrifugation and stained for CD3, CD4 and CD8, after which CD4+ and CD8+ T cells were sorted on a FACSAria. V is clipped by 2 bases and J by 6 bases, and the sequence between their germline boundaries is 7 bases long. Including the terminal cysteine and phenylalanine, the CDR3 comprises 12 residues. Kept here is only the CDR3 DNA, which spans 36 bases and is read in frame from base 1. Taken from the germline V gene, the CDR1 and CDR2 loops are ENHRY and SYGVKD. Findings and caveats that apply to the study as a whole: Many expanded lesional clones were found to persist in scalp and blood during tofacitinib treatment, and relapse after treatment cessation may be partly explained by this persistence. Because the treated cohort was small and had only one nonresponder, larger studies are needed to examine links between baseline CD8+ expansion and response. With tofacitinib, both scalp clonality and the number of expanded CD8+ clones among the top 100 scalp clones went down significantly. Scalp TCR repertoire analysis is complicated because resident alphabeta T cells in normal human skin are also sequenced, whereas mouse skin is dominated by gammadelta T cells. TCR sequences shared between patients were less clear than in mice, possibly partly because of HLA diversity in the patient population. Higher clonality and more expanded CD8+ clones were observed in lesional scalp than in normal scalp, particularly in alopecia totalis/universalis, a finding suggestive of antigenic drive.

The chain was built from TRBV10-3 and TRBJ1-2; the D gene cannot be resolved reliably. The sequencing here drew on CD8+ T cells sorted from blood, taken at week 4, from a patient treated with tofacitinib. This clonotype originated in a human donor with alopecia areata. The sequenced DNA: TGTGCCATCAGTGAGGGAGCTGATGGCTACACCTTC. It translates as CAISEGADGYTF.